Sequencing of this T cell receptor (beta chain) was carried out in a study of cytomegalovirus exposure and HLA in healthy donors. Concerning this clone: Its specificity is not known.

A multiplex PCR was run with 60 Vbeta primers and 13 Jbeta primers. The assay was immunoSEQ multiplex PCR, and TCRdb's table has in-frame clones only and misses some. The sample lists 87,000 or so clones; about 76% were seen once. Whole-study results and caveats: The study labeled approximately 150 TCR beta chains cytomegalovirus-associated. Reports indicate that TCR beta sequences accurately predicted the HLA-A and HLA-B alleles of most subjects.

The CDR3 totals 15 residues. Germline V CDR1 and CDR2: SGHNT, YENEEA. The V end lost 5 bases, the J end lost 1 base, and 13 bases lay between the germline ends. Sequenced input: PBMCs. The chain employs TRBV11-3 and TRBJ2-3; tentative D call: TRBD1 (6 bases). The sequence was obtained from a woman aged 40 to 55 in good health and CMV-seronegative. The CDR3: CASSNRVTGTDTQYF. DNA of the CDR3: TGTGCCAGCAGCAACAGGGTTACGGGCACAGATACGCAGTATTTT.